This T cell receptor (beta chain) was obtained from a study of T cells in Graves' hyperthyroidism and ophthalmopathy. Study in general: Any treatment followed the collection of peripheral blood at initial diagnosis.

Clinical Activity Scores of at least 3, NOSPECS grades of at least 4 and durations under 3 months characterized ophthalmopathy patients. The PBMCs were taken from around 9.1 ml of fresh peripheral blood. This clonotype was counted only a few times. Amplification yielded TCR beta CDR3 regions, with RNA transcripts as the source. Primed by the HTBI set, a first-round RT-PCR was run on the TCR CDR3. TCRdb recomputed calls from the multiplex PCR reads with MiXCR, one row per CDR3 protein. The sample includes around 540,000 distinct CDR3 sequences, more than 15% of them seen just once. The sequencing sample was made of blood. This clonotype was sampled from a woman in her twenties or thirties with Graves' ophthalmopathy.

This CDR3 is CASSQDLAGQSYNEQFF. In nucleotides, the CDR3 is TGCGCCAGCAGCCAAGACCTAGCGGGGCAGTCCTACAATGAGCAGTTCTTC. V usage is TRBV4-3 and J usage is TRBJ2-1; 9 positions agree with TRBD2. The CDR3 contains 17 residues. V gave up 0 bases and J gave up 1 base; unmatched junction bases: 4. The germline V gene has CDR1 LGHNA and CDR2 YSLEER.